This TCR beta chain derives from a study of T cells in Graves' hyperthyroidism and ophthalmopathy (dated by TCRdb to about 2019). Background for the entire study: Peripheral blood was sampled at the time of initial diagnosis, prior to any treatment. To identify distinguishing TCR V-J signatures, a discovery cohort of around 100 patients was used, comprising 43 with Graves' ophthalmopathy and around 60 with stable Graves' hyperthyroidism. Whether ophthalmopathy could be predicted prospectively was tested in an independent validation cohort made up of 18 to 20 hyperthyroidism patients plus 17 patients who later progressed to ophthalmopathy. The roughly 91 discovery patients were randomly divided into training and test sets at a 7:3 ratio. In about 6 Graves' hyperthyroidism patients, the study also compared T-cell repertoires from thyroid tissue with T-cell repertoires from blood. After sampling, hyperthyroidism patients received methimazole starting at 30 mg daily, and ophthalmopathy patients received high-dose intravenous methylprednisolone. TCR Vbeta CDR3 sequencing of around 130 peripheral blood samples (under 45 ophthalmopathy, about 74 hyperthyroidism and some 17 progressor patients) is reported in the paper. Overall study outcomes, separate from this receptor: Sample size was not statistically predetermined, and investigators were not blinded to group allocation. Blood samples also contained most of the expanded thyroid clonotypes (frequency above 0.001), which suggests that blood repertoires may reflect thyroid immune responses. During validation, the model predicted progression to ophthalmopathy a median of approximately 7 months ahead of onset, with almost 71% sensitivity and under 85% specificity. Ophthalmopathy was separated from stable hyperthyroidism by a 13 V-J signature model, with about 86% sensitivity and 81% to 83% specificity obtained in cross-validation and 80%/75% obtained in testing.

The TCR beta CDR3 regions were amplified from the RNA transcripts. The first round of RT-PCR for the TCR CDR3 was performed with the HTBI primer set and the Qiagen OneStep RT-PCR kit. The libraries were constructed in a second round of multiplex PCR and then size-selected and purified. Sequencing of the libraries was done on an Illumina HiSeq2000 using paired-end 100 bp reads. The original methods were these. SOAPnuke was used to process the raw data, throwing out any read that contained adapters or uncalled bases, had a mean Phred below 15, or lacked an exact constant-primer or identifier match. High-quality paired reads were merged using COPE v1.2.5, and each unique nucleotide sequence was defined as a clonotype. MiTCR v1.1 was used to align the clonotypes against IMGT TRBV, TRBD and TRBJ reference segments. The analysis was restricted to V-J combinations with a frequency above 0.0001, which together covered 99.2% of the repertoires. A TCS score was defined as the ratio between F50 (clonal expansion) and ExV (chaos), using BLOSUM62-based TCRdist between CDR3 peptides within each V-J. Welch's t-statistics and random forest reduced around 550 V-J features to some 14, which were used in a naive Bayes classifier (R e1071). In TCRdb, the public reads were trimmed at Q25 with fastp and aligned with MiXCR, with productive beta chains retained. Rows matching on CDR3 protein sequence are summarized as one entry with the most common DNA and genes. These V and J calls rely on TCRdb rather than the paper's analysis. In all, the sample holds 340,000 or so distinct CDR3 sequences, and about 21% of those were seen once. The ten biggest clones cover about 50% of the sample.

The CDR3 sequence holds 16 residues, the cysteine and phenylalanine included. Here the CDR3 DNA is all that survives: 48 bases in frame from base 1. V is trimmed back by 1 base and J by 2 bases, and the junction contains 5 bases that no gene match accounts for. From the germline V gene, CDR1 is SGHAT and CDR2 is FQNNGV. A patient counted as having stable Graves' hyperthyroidism if no progression to ophthalmopathy occurred over 18 months of follow-up. Hyperthyroidism patients were newly diagnosed, had a disease duration of under 2 months, and were aged 18 to 65 years. The study excluded patients with uncontrolled infections, other autoimmune diseases, pregnancy or lactation. Diagnoses relied on clinical symptoms, serum thyroxine and TRAb, thyroid ultrasound and orbital computed tomography. PBMCs were separated from under 11 ml of fresh peripheral blood using Ficoll-Paque density gradient centrifugation. Total RNA was extracted with Trizol reagent, and quality was checked on an Agilent 2100 Bioanalyzer.

This clonotype occurred a few times. Its specific antigen is unknown. A single base separates this from a much larger clone, so it may be a read error. The material sequenced was blood. The receptor was isolated from a woman in her forties or fifties with Graves' hyperthyroidism. The chain links TRBV11-2 with TRBJ2-3; the junction holds 8 bases that match TRBD2. DNA sequence: TGTGCCAGCAGCTTAGGGACGCGGGGGGCCACAGATACGCAGTATTTT. It codes for CASSLGTRGATDTQYF.